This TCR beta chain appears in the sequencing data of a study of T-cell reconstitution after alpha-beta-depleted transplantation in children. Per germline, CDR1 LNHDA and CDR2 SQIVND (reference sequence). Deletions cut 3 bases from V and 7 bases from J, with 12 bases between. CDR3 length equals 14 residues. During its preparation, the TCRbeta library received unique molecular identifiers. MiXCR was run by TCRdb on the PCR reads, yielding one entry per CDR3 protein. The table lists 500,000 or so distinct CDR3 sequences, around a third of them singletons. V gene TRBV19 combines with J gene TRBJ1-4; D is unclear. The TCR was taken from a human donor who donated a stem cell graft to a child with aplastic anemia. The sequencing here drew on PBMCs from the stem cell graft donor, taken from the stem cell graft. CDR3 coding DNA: TGTGCCAGTAGTATCAACAGTGCGGGTGAAAAACTGTTTTTT. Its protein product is CASSINSAGEKLFF.